This T cell receptor beta chain was recorded in a study of blood T cell repertoires in COVID-19. Across the study: Samples came from the United States, Italy and Spain, spanning acute and convalescent COVID-19. Sources were T cells, B-cell-depleted T cells, or PBMCs; the material itself was cDNA or gDNA.

V lost 4 bases to trimming and J lost 7 bases, with 10 bases between them. The CDR3 loop spans 12 amino acids. CDR1 is MNHEY, CDR2 SMNVEV, per germline (reference sequence). In assigning cohorts, the study relied on participant-reported clinical history. Methods used by the authors: Reference gene primer amplification yielded estimated nucleated cell counts. Clones were sequenced by immunoSEQ multiplex PCR, and TCRdb holds only the in-frame ones, with some missing. From that table come the V and J calls and clone size; the DNA was used to work out D and trimming. The table lists about 200,000 clones, 70% to 85% of them singletons.

This receptor was identified in a woman aged 55-69 years with acute COVID-19. Sequencing was carried out using PBMCs or T cells enriched from blood (not recorded which). The genes are TRBV27 and TRBJ1-2; possible D gene TRBD1, 6 bases. The CDR3 region has the DNA TGTGCCAGCAGTTCCACAGGGATTGGCTACACCTTC. As protein: CASSSTGIGYTF.